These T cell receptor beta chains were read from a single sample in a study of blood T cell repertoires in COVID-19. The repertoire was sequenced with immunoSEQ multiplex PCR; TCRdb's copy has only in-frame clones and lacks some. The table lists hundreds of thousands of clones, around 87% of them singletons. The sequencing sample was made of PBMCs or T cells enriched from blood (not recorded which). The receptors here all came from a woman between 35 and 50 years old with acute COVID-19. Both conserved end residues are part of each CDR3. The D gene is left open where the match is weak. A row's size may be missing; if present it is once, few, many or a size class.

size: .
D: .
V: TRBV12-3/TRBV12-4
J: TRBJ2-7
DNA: TGTGCCAGCAGTCCCGGGACTCACAACGAGCAGTACTTC
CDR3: CASSPGTHNEQYF

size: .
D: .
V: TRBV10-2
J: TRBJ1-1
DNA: TGCGCCAGCAGTAACAGGGAAAACACTGAAGCTTTCTTT
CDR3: CASSNRENTEAFF

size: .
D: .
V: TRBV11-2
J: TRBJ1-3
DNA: TGTGCCAGCAGCTTGGTGGGCCAGGGCGTTCAAAACACCATATATTTT
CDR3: CASSLVGQGVQNTIYF

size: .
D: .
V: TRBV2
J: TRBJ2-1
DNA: TGTGCCAGCAGGGAGACCCTCCATTCTGATGAGCAGTTCTTC
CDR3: CASRETLHSDEQFF

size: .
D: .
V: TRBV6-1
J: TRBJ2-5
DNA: TGTGCCAGCAGTGAAGGCAGGGTGTCACAGACCCAGTACTTC
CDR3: CASSEGRVSQTQYF

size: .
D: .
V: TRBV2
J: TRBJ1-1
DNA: TGTGCCAGCAGTGAAGTCGCAGGGAACACTGAAGCTTTCTTT
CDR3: CASSEVAGNTEAFF

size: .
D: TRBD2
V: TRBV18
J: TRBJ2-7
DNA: TGTGCCAGCTCACCACGTGCGGGTAGCGGGAGCTACGAGCAGTACTTC
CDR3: CASSPRAGSGSYEQYF

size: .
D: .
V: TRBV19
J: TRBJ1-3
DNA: TGTGCCTCAACAGGGACTGGAAACACCATATATTTT
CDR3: CASTGTGNTIYF

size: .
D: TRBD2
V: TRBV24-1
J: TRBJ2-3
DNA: TGTGCCACCAGTGATTTAGGGCGGGAGGCCTCCAGTTTGGCCACAGATACGCAGTATTTT
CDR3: CATSDLGREASSLATDTQYF

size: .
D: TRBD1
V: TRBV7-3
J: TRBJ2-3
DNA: TGTGCCAGCAGCTTAGGGACAGGGAACACAGATACGCAGTATTTT
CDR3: CASSLGTGNTDTQYF

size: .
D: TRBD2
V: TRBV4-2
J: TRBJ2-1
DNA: TGTGCCAGCAGCCAAGTACCGGCGGGAGCGTCAAATGAGCAGTTCTTC
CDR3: CASSQVPAGASNEQFF

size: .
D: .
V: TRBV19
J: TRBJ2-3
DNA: TGTGCCAGTAGTATAGGGCCCGGCAGGGTAGATACGCAGTATTTT
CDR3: CASSIGPGRVDTQYF

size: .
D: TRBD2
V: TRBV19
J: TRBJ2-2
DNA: TGTGCCAGTAGTATACCGACTAGCGGGAGATTTGTCACCGGGGAGCTGTTTTTT
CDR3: CASSIPTSGRFVTGELFF

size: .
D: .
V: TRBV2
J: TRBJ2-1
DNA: TGTGCCAGCAGTGAACAGTCTAGCGATGAGCAGTTCTTC
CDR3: CASSEQSSDEQFF

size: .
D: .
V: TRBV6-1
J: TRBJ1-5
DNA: TGTGCCAGCAGTGATAACGGCAGGGTGCCACCGTATAGCAATCAGCCCCAGCATTTT
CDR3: CASSDNGRVPPYSNQPQHF

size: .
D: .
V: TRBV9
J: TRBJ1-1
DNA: TGTGCCAGCAGCGTAGATATAACAACCACTGAAGCTTTCTTT
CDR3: CASSVDITTTEAFF

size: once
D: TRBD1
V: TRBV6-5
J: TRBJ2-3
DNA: TGTGCCAGCAGCATATACGGACAGGCAGATACGCAGTATTTT
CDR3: CASSIYGQADTQYF

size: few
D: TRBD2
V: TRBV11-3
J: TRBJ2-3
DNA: TGTGCCAGCAGCTTAGTTAGCGGGGCGGGCACAGATACGCAGTATTTT
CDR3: CASSLVSGAGTDTQYF

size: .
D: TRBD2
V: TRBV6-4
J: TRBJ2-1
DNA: TGTGCCAGCAGTGCGACTAGCGGGATGATGGGAAATGAGCAGTTCTTC
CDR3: CASSATSGMMGNEQFF

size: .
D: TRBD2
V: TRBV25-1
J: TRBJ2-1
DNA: TGTGCCAGCAGTGAATACAGGACTAGCGGGAGTAATGAGCAGTTCTTC
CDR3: CASSEYRTSGSNEQFF

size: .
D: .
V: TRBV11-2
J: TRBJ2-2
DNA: TGTGCCAGCAGCTTAGATTTTCGGAGCGCCGGGGAGCTGTTTTTT
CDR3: CASSLDFRSAGELFF

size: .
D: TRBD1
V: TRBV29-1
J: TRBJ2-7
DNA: TGCAGCGTTGACTCCGTTGGACAGGGCACCTACGAGCAGTACTTC
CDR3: CSVDSVGQGTYEQYF

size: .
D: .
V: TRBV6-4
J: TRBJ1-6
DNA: TGTGCCAGCAGTGACTCGATCGGTTCACCCCTCCACTTT
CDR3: CASSDSIGSPLHF

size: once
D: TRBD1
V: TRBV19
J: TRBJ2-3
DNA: TGTGCCAGTAGTCCCCACACCCCGACAGGGGTAGATACGCAGTATTTT
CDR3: CASSPHTPTGVDTQYF

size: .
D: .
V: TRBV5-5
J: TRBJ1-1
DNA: TGTGCCAGCAGCTTGGCCGGAGGGAGCGCTGAAGCTTTCTTT
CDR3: CASSLAGGSAEAFF

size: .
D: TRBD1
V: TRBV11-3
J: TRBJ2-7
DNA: TGTGCCAGCAGCTTAGAGGGACAGGGGTCCTACGAGCAGTACTTC
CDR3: CASSLEGQGSYEQYF

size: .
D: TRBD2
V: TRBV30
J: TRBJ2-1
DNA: TGTGCCTGGAGTGTACGGGAAACGCGGGAGGGGGATGAGCAGTTCTTC
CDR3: CAWSVRETREGDEQFF

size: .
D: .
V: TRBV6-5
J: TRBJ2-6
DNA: TGTGCCAGCAGTTACTACAGGGCTGGGGCCAACGTCCTGACTTTC
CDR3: CASSYYRAGANVLTF

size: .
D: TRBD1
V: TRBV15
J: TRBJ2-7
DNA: TGTGCCACCGGACAGGACCCTACCTACGAGCAGTACTTC
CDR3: CATGQDPTYEQYF

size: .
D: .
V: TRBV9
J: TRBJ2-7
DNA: TGTGCCAGCAGCGTAGGTGCGATTAACGAGCAGTACTTC
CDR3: CASSVGAINEQYF

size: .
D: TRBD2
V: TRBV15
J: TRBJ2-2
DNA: TGTGCCACCAGCAGACTAGCGGGAGGCACCGGGGAGCTGTTTTTT
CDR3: CATSRLAGGTGELFF

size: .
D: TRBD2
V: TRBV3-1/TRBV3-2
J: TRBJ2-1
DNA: TGTGCCAGCAGCCACACTAGCGGGCCAAGCGGTGAGCAGTTCTTC
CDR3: CASSHTSGPSGEQFF

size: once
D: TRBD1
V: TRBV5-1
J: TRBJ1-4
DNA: TGCGCCAGCAGCCGGGACAGGGGTCGAACTAATGAAAAACTGTTTTTT
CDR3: CASSRDRGRTNEKLFF

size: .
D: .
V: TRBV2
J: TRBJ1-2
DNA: TGTGCCAGCACGCGGGACTATTCTGGCTACACCTTC
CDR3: CASTRDYSGYTF

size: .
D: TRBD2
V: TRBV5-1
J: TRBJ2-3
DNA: TGCGCCAGCAGCTTAGGAGCGGGAGGCTCAGATACGCAGTATTTT
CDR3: CASSLGAGGSDTQYF

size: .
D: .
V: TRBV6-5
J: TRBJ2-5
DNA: TGTGCCAGCAGACGCGGGACCATGGAGACCCAGTACTTC
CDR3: CASRRGTMETQYF

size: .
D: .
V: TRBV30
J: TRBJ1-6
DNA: TGTGCCTATCATACTACAGGGATACTAAATTCACCCCTCCACTTT
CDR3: CAYHTTGILNSPLHF

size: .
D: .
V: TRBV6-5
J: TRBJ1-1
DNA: TGTGCCAGCACCACAGTTGGCACTGAAGCTTTCTTT
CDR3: CASTTVGTEAFF

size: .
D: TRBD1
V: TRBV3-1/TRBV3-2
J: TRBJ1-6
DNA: TGTGCCAGCAGCCCTGGACAGGGGGCGTATCGAAGCTCCTATAATTCACCCCTCCACTTT
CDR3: CASSPGQGAYRSSYNSPLHF

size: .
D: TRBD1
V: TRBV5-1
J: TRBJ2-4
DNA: TGCGCCAGCCAAGGACAGGGCCAAAACATTCAGTACTTC
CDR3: CASQGQGQNIQYF

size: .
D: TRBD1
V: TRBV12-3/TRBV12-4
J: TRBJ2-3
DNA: TGTGCCAGCAGTTTCAGGGGGTCAGATACGCAGTATTTT
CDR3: CASSFRGSDTQYF

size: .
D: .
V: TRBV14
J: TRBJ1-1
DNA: TGTGCCAGCAGCCAAGATGTACACAGGGAGAGAGGTACTGAAGCTTTCTTT
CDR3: CASSQDVHRERGTEAFF

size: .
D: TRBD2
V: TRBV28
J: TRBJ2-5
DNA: TGTGCCAGCAGGGGGACTAGCGGGCAAGAGACCCAGTACTTC
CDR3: CASRGTSGQETQYF

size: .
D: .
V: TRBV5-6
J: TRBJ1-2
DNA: TGTGCCAGCATGTGGGCGGGCACTCAGGGCTACACCTTC
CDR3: CASMWAGTQGYTF

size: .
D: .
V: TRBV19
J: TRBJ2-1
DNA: TGTGCCAGTAGTATAGCCCTAGAGCAGTTCTTC
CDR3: CASSIALEQFF

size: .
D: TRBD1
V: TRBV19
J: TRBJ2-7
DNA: TGTGCCAGTAGTAGGGGACAGGGAGTTACCGAGCAGTACTTC
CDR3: CASSRGQGVTEQYF

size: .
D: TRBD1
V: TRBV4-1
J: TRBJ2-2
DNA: TGCGCCAGCAGCCCCCGGGACAGGGAGTCTGGGGAGCTGTTTTTT
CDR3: CASSPRDRESGELFF

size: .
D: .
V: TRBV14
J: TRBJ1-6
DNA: TGTGCCAGCAGCCCCAGACAGAATAATTCACCCCTCCACTTT
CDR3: CASSPRQNNSPLHF

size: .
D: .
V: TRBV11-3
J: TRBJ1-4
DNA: TGTGCCAGCAGCTCTGGCAGCCCAGGGGAAAAACTGTTTTTT
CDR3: CASSSGSPGEKLFF

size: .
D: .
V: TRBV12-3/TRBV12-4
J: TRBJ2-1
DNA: TGTGCCAGCAGTTTGGGCCCATTCCAGTTCTTC
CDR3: CASSLGPFQFF

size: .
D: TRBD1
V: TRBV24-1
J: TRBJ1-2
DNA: TGTGCCACCACAGGGACAGGAGTGCCCTACGGCTACACCTTC
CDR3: CATTGTGVPYGYTF

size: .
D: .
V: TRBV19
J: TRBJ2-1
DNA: TGTGCCAGTAGTGAGGCAGGGGGGAATGAGCAGTTCTTC
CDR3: CASSEAGGNEQFF

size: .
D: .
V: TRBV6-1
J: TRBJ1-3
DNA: TGTGCCAGCAGTGAGAGGGCCGGAAACACCATATATTTT
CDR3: CASSERAGNTIYF

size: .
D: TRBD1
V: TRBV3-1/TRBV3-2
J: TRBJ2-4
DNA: TGTGCCAGCAGCCAAGCCGACACAGGGGTCGCAAACATTCAGTACTTC
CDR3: CASSQADTGVANIQYF

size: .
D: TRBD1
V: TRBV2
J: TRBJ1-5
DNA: TGTGCCAGCAAAAGTGGGACAGCAAGTAATCAGCCCCAGCATTTT
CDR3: CASKSGTASNQPQHF

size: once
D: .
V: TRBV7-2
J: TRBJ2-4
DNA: TGTGCCAGCAGCCCCACGGACTCCATTCACATTCAGTACTTC
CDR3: CASSPTDSIHIQYF

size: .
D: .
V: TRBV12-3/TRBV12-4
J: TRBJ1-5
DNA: TGTGCCAGCAGTGAGATACAGGGTCAGCCCCAGCATTTT
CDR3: CASSEIQGQPQHF

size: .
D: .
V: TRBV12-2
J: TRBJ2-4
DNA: TGTGCAAGTCGCCTCGGGACTTGCGAAGGGGACAAAAACATTCAGTACTTC
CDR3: CASRLGTCEGDKNIQYF

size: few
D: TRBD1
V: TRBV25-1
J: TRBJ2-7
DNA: TGTGCCAGCAGTTCACCGGGACAGGGGTCGTACGAGCAGTACTTC
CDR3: CASSSPGQGSYEQYF